This T cell receptor beta chain was profiled in a study of cytotoxic CD8 clonotypes in ibrutinib-treated CLL. About the research overall: Within the patient group, about ten were relapsed/refractory and around 15 treatment-naive, and 17 were IGHV unmutated. Among responders, around 24 were partial and 2 complete; after median roughly 70 months, approximately 15 stayed remitted and approximately 12 progressed. Overall study findings and caveats: Samples were collected at differing times from sustained-remission and progressing patients.

In the case of this clone: Its antigen is still unknown.

Some clones are missing from TCRdb's copy, which holds only in-frame ones; the method was immunoSEQ multiplex PCR. Here the sample spans fewer than 80,000 clones, 45% to 60% being singletons. From germline, CDR1 is SGDLS and CDR2 YYNGEE. The CDR3 runs to 14 residues. V was shortened by 7 bases and J by 6 bases, with 17 bases between the two germline ends. This specimen consisted of PBMCs, obtained after 12 months of ibrutinib treatment. V and J are TRBV9 and TRBJ2-1; TRBD1 is a possible D gene (6 bases). This clonotype was obtained from a human donor with chronic lymphocytic leukemia. This CDR3 reads CASLPPDRPNEQFF. DNA of the CDR3: TGTGCCAGCCTCCCGCCCGACAGGCCCAATGAGCAGTTCTTC.